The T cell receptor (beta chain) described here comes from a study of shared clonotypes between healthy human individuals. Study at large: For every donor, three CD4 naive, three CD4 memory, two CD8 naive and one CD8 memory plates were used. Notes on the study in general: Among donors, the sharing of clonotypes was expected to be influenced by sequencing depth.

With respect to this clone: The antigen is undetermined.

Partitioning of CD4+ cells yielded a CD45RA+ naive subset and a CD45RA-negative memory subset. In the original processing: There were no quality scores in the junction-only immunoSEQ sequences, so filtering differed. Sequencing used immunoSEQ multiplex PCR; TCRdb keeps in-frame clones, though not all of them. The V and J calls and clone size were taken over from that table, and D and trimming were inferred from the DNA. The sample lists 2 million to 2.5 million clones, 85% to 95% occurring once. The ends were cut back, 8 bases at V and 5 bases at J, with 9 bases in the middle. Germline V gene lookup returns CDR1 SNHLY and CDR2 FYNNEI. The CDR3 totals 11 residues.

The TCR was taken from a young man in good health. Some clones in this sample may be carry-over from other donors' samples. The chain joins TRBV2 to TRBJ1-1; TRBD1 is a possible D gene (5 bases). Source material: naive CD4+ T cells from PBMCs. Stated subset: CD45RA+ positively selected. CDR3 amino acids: CASVYRTEAFF. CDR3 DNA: TGTGCCAGCGTTTACAGGACTGAAGCTTTCTTT.